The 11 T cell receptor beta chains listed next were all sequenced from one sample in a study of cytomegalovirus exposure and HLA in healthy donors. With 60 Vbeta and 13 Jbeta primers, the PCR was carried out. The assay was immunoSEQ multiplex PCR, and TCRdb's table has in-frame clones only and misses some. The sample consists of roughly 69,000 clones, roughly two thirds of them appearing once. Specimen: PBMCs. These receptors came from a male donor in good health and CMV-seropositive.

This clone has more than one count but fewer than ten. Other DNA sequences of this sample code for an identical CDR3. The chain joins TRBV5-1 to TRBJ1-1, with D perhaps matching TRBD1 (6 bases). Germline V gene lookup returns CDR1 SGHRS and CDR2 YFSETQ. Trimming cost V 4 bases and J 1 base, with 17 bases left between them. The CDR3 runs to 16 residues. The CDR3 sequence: CASSPGGGAANTEAFF. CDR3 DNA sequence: TGCGCCAGCAGCCCTGGTGGGGGGGCAGCGAACACTGAAGCTTTCTTT.

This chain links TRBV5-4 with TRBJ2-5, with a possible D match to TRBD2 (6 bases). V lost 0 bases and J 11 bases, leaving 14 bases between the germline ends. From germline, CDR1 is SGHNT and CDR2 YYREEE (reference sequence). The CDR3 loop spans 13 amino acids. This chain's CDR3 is CASSLGSTGEQYF. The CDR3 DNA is TGTGCCAGCAGCTTGGGGTCAACGGGGGAGCAGTACTTC.

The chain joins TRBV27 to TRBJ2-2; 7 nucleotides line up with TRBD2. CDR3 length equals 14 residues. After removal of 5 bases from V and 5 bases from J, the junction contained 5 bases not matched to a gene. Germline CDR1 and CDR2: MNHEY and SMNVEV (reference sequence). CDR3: CASSPGRGTGELFF. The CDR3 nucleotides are TGTGCCAGCAGTCCGGGGCGGGGGACCGGGGAGCTGTTTTTT.

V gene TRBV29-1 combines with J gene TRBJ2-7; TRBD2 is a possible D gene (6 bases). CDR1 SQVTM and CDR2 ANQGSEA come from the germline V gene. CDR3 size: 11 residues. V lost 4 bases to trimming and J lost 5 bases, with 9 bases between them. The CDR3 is CSVGRDDEQYF. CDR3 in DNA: TGCAGCGTTGGGAGGGACGACGAGCAGTACTTC.

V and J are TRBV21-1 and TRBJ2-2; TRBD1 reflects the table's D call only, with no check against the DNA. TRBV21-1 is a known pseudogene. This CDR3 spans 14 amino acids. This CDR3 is CASSTRPGIGELFF. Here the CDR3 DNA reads TGTGCCAGCAGCACTAGACCAGGGATCGGGGAGCTGTTTTTT.

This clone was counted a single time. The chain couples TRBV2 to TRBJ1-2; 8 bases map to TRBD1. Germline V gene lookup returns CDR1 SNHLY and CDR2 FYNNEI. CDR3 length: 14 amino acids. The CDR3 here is CAIQWTGLSRGYTF. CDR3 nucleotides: TGTGCTATTCAATGGACAGGGCTATCGCGTGGCTACACCTTC.

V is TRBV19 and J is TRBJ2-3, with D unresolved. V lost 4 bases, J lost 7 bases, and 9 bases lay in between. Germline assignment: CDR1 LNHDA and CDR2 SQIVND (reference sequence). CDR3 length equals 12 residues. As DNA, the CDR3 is TGTGCCAGTAGTAGAGACAAAAATACGCAGTATTTT. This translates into CASSRDKNTQYF. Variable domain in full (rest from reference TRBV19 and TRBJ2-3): DGGITQSPKYLFRKEGQNVTLSCEQNLNHDAMYWYRQDPGQGLRLIYYSQIVNDFQKGDIAEGYSVSREKKESFPLTVTSAQKNPTAFYLCASSRDKNTQYFGPGTRLTVL.

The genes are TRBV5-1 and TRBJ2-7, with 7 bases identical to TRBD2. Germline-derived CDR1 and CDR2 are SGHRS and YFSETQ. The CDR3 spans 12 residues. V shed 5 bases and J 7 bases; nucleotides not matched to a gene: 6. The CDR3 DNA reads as TGCGCCAGCAGTGGTAGCGGGTATGAGCAGTACTTC. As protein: CASSGSGYEQYF.

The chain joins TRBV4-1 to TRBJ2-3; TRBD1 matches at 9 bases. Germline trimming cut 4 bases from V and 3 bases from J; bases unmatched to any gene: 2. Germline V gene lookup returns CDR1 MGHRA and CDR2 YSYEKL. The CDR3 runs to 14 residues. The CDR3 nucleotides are TGCGCCAGCAGCCGGACAGGGGTAACAGATACGCAGTATTTT. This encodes CASSRTGVTDTQYF.

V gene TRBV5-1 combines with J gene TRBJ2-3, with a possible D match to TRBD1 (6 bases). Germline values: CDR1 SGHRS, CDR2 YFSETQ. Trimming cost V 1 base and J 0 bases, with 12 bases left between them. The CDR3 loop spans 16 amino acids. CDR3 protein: CASSLQGHLSTDTQYF. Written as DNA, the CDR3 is TGCGCCAGCAGCTTGCAGGGGCACCTCAGCACAGATACGCAGTATTTT.

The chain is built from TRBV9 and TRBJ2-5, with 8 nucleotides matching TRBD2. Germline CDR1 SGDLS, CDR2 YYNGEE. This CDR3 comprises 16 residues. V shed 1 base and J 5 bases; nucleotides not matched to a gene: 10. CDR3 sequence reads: CASSVSSGAGIETQYF. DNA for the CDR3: TGTGCCAGCAGCGTAAGTAGCGGGGCAGGAATTGAGACCCAGTACTTC.